Each of the 6 T cell receptor beta chains below was sequenced from the same sample in a study of radiotherapy plus CTLA-4 blockade in lung cancer. Data came from immunoSEQ multiplex PCR; TCRdb stores just in-frame clones and leaves some out. This sample has roughly 60,000 clones; approximately 79% occur once, and the top ten carry around 2.8%. The sequenced sample was peripheral blood, obtained from a patient treated with radiotherapy plus ipilimumab. Every receptor here comes from a human donor with non-small cell lung cancer who had a complete response to radiotherapy plus ipilimumab.

This sequence joins TRBV5-4 and TRBJ2-5; 9 bases fit TRBD1. CDR1 is SGHNT, CDR2 YYREEE, per germline (reference sequence). V was clipped by 0 bases and J by 11 bases; unmatched bases: 11. The CDR3 has 15 residues. This CDR3 reads CASSLGGTGPGEQYF. The CDR3 region has the DNA TGTGCCAGCAGCTTGGGCGGGACAGGGCCGGGGGAGCAGTACTTC.

The chain employs TRBV19 and TRBJ2-3; D gene unclear. CDR3 length equals 15 residues. Trimming removed 5 bases at V and 0 bases at J, with 12 bases between. Germline assignment: CDR1 LNHDA and CDR2 SQIVND (reference sequence). As DNA, the CDR3 is TGTGCCAGTAGTGGCAGACTCTCTAGCACAGATACGCAGTATTTT. This translates into CASSGRLSSTDTQYF.

This chain uses TRBV4-2 with TRBJ2-2, with 9 bases that match TRBD2. The V gene's germline CDR1 is LGHNA and CDR2 YNFKEQ. CDR3 length equals 15 residues. Trimming removed 4 bases from V and 3 bases from J; junction bases left unmatched: 3. CDR3 DNA: TGTGCCAGCAGCCCCACTAGCGGGTACACCGGGGAGCTGTTTTTT. Translation gives CASSPTSGYTGELFF.

The rearrangement uses TRBV11-3 and TRBJ2-2, with 7 positions matching TRBD1. CDR1 is SGHNT, CDR2 YENEEA, per germline. Germline trimming cut 2 bases from V and 4 bases from J; bases unmatched to any gene: 7. The CDR3 consists of 16 residues. This CDR3 is CASSLQGDFGTGELFF. The CDR3 DNA is TGTGCCAGCAGCTTACAGGGGGATTTTGGCACCGGGGAGCTGTTTTTT.

The genes are TRBV10-2 and TRBJ2-1, with TRBD2 identical over 12 bases. The CDR3 runs to 14 residues. Germline CDR1 reads WSHSY; CDR2 reads SAAADI. With V trimmed by 3 bases and J by 9 bases, 3 bases remained unmatched. The CDR3 DNA reads as TGCGCCAGCAGTGAACTAGCGGGGGGTCTTGAGCAGTTCTTC. It specifies CASSELAGGLEQFF.

The J gene is TRBJ1-1, the V gene TRBV6-1; maybe TRBD1 (5 bases). Per the germline V gene, CDR1 is MNHNS and CDR2 is SASEGT. The CDR3 spans 15 residues. V shed 5 bases and J shed 1 base, with 14 bases lying between them. The CDR3 sequence is CASSMGGPTNTEAFF. CDR3 coding DNA: TGTGCCAGCAGTATGGGGGGACCTACGAACACTGAAGCTTTCTTT.